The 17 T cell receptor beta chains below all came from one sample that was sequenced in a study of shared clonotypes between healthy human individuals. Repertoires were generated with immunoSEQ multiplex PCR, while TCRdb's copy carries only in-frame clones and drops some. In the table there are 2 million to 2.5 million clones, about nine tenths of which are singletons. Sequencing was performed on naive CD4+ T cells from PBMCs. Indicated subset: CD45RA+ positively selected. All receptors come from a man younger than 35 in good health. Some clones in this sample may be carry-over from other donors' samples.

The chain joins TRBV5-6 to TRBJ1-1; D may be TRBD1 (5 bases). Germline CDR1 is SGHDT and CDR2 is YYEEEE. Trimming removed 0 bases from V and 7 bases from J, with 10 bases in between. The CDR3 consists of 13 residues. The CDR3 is CASSLVGGGEAFF. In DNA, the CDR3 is TGTGCCAGCAGCTTGGTCGGTGGGGGTGAAGCTTTCTTT.

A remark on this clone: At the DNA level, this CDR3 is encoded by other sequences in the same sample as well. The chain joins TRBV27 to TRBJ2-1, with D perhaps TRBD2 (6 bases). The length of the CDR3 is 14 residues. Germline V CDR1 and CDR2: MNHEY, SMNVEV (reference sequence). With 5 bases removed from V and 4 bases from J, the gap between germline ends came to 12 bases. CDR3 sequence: CASSRLAEYNEQFF. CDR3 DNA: TGTGCCAGCAGTAGGTTAGCGGAGTACAATGAGCAGTTCTTC.

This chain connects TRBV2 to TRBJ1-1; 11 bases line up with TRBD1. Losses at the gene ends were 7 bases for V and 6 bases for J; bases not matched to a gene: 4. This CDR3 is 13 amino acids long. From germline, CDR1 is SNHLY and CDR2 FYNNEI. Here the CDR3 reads CASKRDRGSEAFF. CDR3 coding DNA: TGTGCCAGCAAACGGGACAGGGGGTCTGAAGCTTTCTTT.

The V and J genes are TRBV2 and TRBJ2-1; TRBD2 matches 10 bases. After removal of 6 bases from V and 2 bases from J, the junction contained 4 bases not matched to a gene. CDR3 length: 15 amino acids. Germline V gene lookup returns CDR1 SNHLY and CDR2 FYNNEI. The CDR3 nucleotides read TGTGCCAGCAGAACCGGGACTAGCGCCTACAATGAGCAGTTCTTC. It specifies CASRTGTSAYNEQFF.

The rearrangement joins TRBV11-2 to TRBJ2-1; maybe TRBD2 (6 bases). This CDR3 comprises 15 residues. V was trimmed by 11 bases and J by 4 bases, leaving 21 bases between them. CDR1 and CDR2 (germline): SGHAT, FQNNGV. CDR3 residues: CALRKSGGSYNEQFF. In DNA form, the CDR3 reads TGTGCCTTGCGTAAGAGTGGAGGGTCATACAATGAGCAGTTCTTC.

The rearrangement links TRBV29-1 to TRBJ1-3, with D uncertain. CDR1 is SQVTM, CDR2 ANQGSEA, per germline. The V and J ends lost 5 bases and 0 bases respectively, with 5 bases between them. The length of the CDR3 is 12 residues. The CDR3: CSVLHSGNTIYF. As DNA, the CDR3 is TGCAGCGTTTTGCACTCTGGAAACACCATATATTTT.

The CDR3 protein is CASSQRDSPGNTIYF. Written as DNA, the CDR3 is TGTGCCAGCTCACAACGGGACAGTCCTGGAAACACCATATATTTT. The V gene is TRBV18, the J gene TRBJ1-3; 7 positions agree with TRBD1. CDR1 is KGHSH and CDR2 is LQKENI in the germline V gene. This CDR3 is built from 15 residues. The ends lost 4 bases at V and 2 bases at J; junction bases unmatched: 5.

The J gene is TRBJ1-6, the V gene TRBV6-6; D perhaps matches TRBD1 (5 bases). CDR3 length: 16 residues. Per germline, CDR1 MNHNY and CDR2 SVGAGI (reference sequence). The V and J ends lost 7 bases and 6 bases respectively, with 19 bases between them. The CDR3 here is CASIPGRESPNSPLHF. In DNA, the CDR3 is TGTGCCAGCATCCCGGGCAGGGAATCGCCTAATTCACCCCTCCACTTT.

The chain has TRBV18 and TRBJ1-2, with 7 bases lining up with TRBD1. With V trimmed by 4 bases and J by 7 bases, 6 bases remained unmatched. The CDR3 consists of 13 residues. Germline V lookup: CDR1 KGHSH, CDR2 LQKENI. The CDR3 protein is CASSLDRESGYTF. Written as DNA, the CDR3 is TGTGCCAGCTCACTCGACAGGGAGTCTGGCTACACCTTC.

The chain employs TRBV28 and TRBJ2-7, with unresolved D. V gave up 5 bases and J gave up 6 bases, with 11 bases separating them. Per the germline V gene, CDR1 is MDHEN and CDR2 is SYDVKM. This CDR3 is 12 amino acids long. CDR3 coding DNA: TGTGCCAGCAGTCAGACACTGTTCGAGCAGTACTTC. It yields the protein CASSQTLFEQYF.

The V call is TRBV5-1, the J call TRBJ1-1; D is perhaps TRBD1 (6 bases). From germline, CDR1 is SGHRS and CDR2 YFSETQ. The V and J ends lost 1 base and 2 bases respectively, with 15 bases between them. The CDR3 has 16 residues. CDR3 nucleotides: TGCGCCAGCAGCTTGTTTAACGGGGGACAAAACACTGAAGCTTTCTTT. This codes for CASSLFNGGQNTEAFF.

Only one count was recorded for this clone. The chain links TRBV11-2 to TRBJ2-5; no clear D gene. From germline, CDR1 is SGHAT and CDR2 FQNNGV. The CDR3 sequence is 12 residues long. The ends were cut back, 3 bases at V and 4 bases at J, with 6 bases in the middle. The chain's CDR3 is CASSFLGETQYF. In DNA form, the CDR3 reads TGTGCCAGCAGCTTTTTGGGAGAGACCCAGTACTTC.

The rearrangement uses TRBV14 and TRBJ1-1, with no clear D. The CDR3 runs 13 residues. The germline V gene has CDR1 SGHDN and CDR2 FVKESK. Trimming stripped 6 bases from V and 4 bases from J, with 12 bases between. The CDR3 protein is CASSQRRFTEAFF. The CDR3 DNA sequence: TGTGCCAGCAGTCAAAGGAGGTTCACTGAAGCTTTCTTT.

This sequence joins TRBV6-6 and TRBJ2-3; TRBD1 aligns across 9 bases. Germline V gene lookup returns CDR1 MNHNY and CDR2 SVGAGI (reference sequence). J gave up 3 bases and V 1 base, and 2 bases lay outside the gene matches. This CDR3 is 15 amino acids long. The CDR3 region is CASSYWDRVTDTQYF. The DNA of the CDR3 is TGTGCCAGCAGTTACTGGGACAGGGTAACAGATACGCAGTATTTT.

CDR3 loop: CATSRDPNWLAAPYEQYF. The CDR3 DNA reads as TGTGCCACCAGCAGAGATCCAAATTGGCTAGCGGCACCCTACGAGCAGTACTTC. This sequence joins TRBV15 and TRBJ2-7; TRBD2 matches 7 bases. Germline assignment: CDR1 LNHNV and CDR2 YYDKDF (reference sequence). CDR3 length: 18 residues. The V gene end was trimmed by 0 bases and the J gene end by 2 bases; junction bases not matched to a gene: 13.

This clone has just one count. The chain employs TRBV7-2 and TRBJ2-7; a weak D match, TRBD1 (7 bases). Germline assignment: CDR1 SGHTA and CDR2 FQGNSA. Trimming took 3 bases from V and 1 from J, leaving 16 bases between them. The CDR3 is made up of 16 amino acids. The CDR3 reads CASSFPAGQLSYEQYF. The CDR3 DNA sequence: TGTGCCAGCAGCTTCCCGGCGGGACAGTTATCCTACGAGCAGTACTTC.

The DNA for the CDR3 is TGTGCCAGCAGTGAAAGCTGGACAGGATTTATTTTTGAAGCTTTCTTT. This gives the protein CASSESWTGFIFEAFF. V and J are TRBV6-1 and TRBJ1-1; 7 nucleotides agree with TRBD1. The V segment lost 2 bases and the J segment 7 bases; nucleotides outside the gene matches: 13. CDR3 size: 16 residues. In germline, CDR1 is MNHNS, CDR2 SASEGT.